The text below deals with one T cell receptor beta chain. This clone has just a few counts. It lacks a known antigen. No base qualities exist here, and no much larger clone lies one base off it. A single peripheral blood draw of around 120 mL on average was collected from each donor into heparinised tubes. Naive, central memory, regulatory and stem cell-like memory CD4+ T cells were sorted on a BD FACSAria II using a panel including CD45RO, CCR7, CD25, CD127, CD95 and CD27. Purity was above 95% for every sorted population. PBMCs were isolated immediately by Lymphoprep density gradient centrifugation and stained directly without culture. So that batch effects would be minimized, each experiment stained and sorted samples in pairs, pairing one healthy donor with one patient. The data originate from a study of beta chain features in type 1 diabetes (dated by TCRdb to the late 2010s). Context from the whole study: Patients and healthy donors did not differ in mean age, gender distribution, total cell number or subset yield. Regulatory and stem cell-like memory subsets were obtained from only 8 patients and about eight healthy donors, while naive and central memory subsets were obtained from all 30 or so donors. In the study, TCRB repertoires of sorted circulating CD4+ T cell subsets from recently diagnosed type 1 diabetes patients were compared with those of matched healthy donors. Across all samples, approximately 100 million sorted cells were examined, and cell number per subset correlated strongly with RNA yield. What the research found in general, with its limitations: Patients with type 1 diabetes made fewer insertions and deleted more nucleotides at VDJ recombination sites, implying thymic rearrangement abnormalities. Because the HLA sub-analyses included only small numbers of individuals, any influence of HLA type on TCRB rearrangement was left unresolved. Naive, central memory and regulatory TCRB repertoires appeared more similar among patients than among healthy donors. PCR may preferentially amplify shorter templates, but because patient and control samples were amplified and corrected together, any resulting skew would affect both groups equally. A moderate but significant shortening of TCRB CDR3 length was observed in type 1 diabetes patients in all four CD4+ subsets. Because cDNA rather than genomic DNA was sequenced, highly expressing activated cells could have been over-represented, although no difference in activation and CD3 levels was found between groups.

The entire amount of isolated RNA was reverse transcribed using the High Capacity cDNA Reverse Transcription Kit, so the sequenced TCRB transcripts were expressed ones. Deep immunoSEQ sequencing was performed on naive, central memory and regulatory T cell samples, with an average of roughly 3.5 million total reads per sample. After sorted cells were lysed in RLT buffer, RNA was extracted with DNase-treated RNeasy Micro or Mini kits, with the choice depending on cell number. Each cell subset was processed on its own to prevent cross-contamination, while patient and healthy donor samples were processed together. The immunoSEQ multiplex PCR was used to amplify TCRB sequences from cDNA, generating 87-bp fragments that spanned the CDR3 region. Amplicons were sequenced on the Illumina HiSeq platform. Under the source paper's analysis protocol: Synthetic template baselines were used to correct PCR bias computationally, reads within Hamming distance 2 were collapsed together, and singletons that could not be merged were discarded. Reads were aligned against IMGT to assign V, D and J genes, CDR3 length and insertions or deletions at six rearrangement sites. Clonotype counts were normalized to sorted cell number within each subset before computing true diversity and Gini coefficients with the tcR R package. Repertoire sharing was quantified using the overlap coefficient calculated on TCRB nucleotide sequences. Out-of-frame TCRB sequences from naive cells were analyzed to stand in for the pre-selection repertoire. The immuneACCESS repertoire file appears here via TCRdb, limited to in-frame rearrangements. These files lack a portion of the clones; in checked studies, under half of the deficit traces to unresolved V genes, and the cause of the others is not known. Clone size and V and J calls were adopted from that table, with D and trimming inferred from the DNA. This sample comprises about 700,000 clones, roughly an eighth of them detected only once. Less than 0.025% of the sample belongs to the ten largest clones.

V is trimmed back by 6 bases and J by 0 bases, and the junction contains 5 bases that no gene match accounts for. The CDR3 measures 14 amino acids from cysteine to phenylalanine. Left in the record is the CDR3 DNA by itself, 42 bases read in frame from the first base. Taken from the germline V gene, the CDR1 and CDR2 loops are SNHLY and FYNNEI. This receptor was identified in a man aged 18 to 29 with type 1 diabetes. Input material: naive CD4+ T cells from blood. The cell subset or site label, as the study defines it: true naive CD4+ T cells. The chain links TRBV2 with TRBJ2-7, and 7 junction bases match TRBD1. The DNA sequence follows: TGTGCCAGCAGCTACACAGGGGACTCCTACGAGCAGTACTTC. This codes for CASSYTGDSYEQYF.